The present entry profiles one TCR beta chain with its context. The CDR3 has 15 residues. Germline-derived CDR1 and CDR2 are LGHNA and YNFKEQ. V was clipped by 0 bases and J by 0 bases, with 7 bases between them. This entry comes from a study of blood T cell repertoires in COVID-19. Study-wide background: Sources were T cells, B-cell-depleted T cells, or PBMCs; the material itself was cDNA or gDNA.

Sequenced by immunoSEQ multiplex PCR; TCRdb stores in-frame clones only, minus some. The sample shows about 150,000 clones, 88% of them seen only once. V usage is TRBV4-2 and J usage is TRBJ2-3; D gene uncertain. The TCR was taken from a man aged 45-65 years who had recovered from COVID-19. Input material: peripheral blood. The CDR3 region has the DNA TGTGCCAGCAGCCAAGAGGCAGGTAGCACAGATACGCAGTATTTT. It encodes CASSQEAGSTDTQYF.